This section outlines one TCR beta chain sequence together with its context. Its cognate antigen is unknown. A read error may produce the germline difference seen at one junction end. The source of the sample is a study of blood T cells in healthy people across ages. Germline lookup yields CDR1 MGHDK and CDR2 SYGVNS. The CDR3 runs 12 residues. Whole-study findings and limits: Naive and antigen-experienced cells were not separated, limiting conclusive comparison.

Using a J-beta primer mix together with a sample-barcoded 5' primer, a second PCR was run for roughly 6 to 12 cycles. A 12-random-nucleotide template-switch adaptor tagged each cDNA molecule. TCRdb recomputed calls from the 5' RACE reads with MiXCR, one row per CDR3 protein. The table shows around 1,000,000 distinct CDR3 sequences, with 35% to 40% occurring only once. This chain uses TRBV25-1 with TRBJ1-2; D is uncertain. Sequencing used blood. This TCR was sampled from a man between 18 and 29 years old in good health. The CDR3 nucleotides are TGTGGCAGCTTTATACCGGTGTATGGCTACACCTTC. Translating gives CGSFIPVYGYTF.